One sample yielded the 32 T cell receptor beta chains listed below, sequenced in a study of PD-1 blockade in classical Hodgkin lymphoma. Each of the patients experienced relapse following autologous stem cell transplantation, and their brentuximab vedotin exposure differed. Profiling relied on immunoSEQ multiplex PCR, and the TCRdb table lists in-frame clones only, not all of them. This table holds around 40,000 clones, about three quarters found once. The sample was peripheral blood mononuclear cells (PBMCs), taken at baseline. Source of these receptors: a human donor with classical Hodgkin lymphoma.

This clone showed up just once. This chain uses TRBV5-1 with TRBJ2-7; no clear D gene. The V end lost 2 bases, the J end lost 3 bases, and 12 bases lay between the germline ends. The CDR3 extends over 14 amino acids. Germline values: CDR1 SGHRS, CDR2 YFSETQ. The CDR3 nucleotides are TGCGCCAGCAGCTTAGGCACGACCCTCTACGAGCAGTACTTC. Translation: CASSLGTTLYEQYF.

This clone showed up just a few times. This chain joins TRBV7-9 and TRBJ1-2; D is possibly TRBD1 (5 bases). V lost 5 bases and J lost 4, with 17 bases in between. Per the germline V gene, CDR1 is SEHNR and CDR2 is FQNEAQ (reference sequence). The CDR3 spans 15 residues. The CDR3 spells CASSPRETDLYGYTF. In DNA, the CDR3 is TGTGCCAGCAGCCCCCGGGAGACAGACCTCTATGGCTACACCTTC. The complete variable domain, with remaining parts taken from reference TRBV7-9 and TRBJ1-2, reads DTGVSQNPRHKITKRGQNVTFRCDPISEHNRLYWYRQTLGQGPEFLTYFQNEAQLEKSRLLSDRFSAERPKGSFSTLEIQRTEQGDSAMYLCASSPRETDLYGYTFGSGTRLTVV.

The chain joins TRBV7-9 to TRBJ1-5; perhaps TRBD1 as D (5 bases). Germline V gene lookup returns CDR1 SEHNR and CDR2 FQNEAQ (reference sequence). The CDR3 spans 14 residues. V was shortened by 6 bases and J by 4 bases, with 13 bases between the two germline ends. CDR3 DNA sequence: TGTGCCAGCAGTGAGTTCGGGGGAAATCAGCCCCAGCATTTT. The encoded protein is CASSEFGGNQPQHF.

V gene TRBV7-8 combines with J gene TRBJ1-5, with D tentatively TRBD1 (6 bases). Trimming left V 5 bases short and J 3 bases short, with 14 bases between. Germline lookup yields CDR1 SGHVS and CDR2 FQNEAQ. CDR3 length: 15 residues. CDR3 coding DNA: TGTGCCAGCAGCCCCGACAGGTTGGACAATCAGCCCCAGCATTTT. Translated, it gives CASSPDRLDNQPQHF.

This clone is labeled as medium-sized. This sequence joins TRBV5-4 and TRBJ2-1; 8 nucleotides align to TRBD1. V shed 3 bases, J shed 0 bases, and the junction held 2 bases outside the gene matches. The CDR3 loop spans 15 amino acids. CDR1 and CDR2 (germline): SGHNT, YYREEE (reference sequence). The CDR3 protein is CASSSGTGSYNEQFF. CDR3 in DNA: TGTGCCAGCAGCTCAGGGACAGGCTCCTACAATGAGCAGTTCTTC.

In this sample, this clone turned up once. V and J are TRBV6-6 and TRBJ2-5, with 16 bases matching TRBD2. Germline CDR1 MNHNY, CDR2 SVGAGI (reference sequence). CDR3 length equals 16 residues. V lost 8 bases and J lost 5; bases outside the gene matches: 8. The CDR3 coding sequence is TGTGCCAGCTCGGGACTAGCGGGAGGGTATGGCGAGACCCAGTACTTC. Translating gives CASSGLAGGYGETQYF.

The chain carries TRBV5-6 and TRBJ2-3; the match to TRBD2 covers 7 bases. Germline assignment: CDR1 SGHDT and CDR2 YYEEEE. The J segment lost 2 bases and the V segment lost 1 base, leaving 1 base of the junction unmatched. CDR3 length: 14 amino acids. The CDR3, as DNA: TGTGCCAGCAGCTTGACTAGCGACACAGATACGCAGTATTTT. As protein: CASSLTSDTDTQYF.

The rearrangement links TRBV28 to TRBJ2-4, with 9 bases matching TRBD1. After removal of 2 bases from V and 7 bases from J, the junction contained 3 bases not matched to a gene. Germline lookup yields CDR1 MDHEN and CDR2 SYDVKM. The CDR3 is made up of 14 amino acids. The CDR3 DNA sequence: TGTGCCAGCAGTTTAGCCGGGACAGGGAACATTCAGTACTTC. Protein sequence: CASSLAGTGNIQYF.

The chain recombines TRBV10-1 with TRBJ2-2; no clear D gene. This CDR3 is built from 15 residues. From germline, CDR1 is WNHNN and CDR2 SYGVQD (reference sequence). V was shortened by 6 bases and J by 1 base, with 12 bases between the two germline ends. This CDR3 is CASSRFRENTGELFF. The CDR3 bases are TGCGCCAGCAGCAGGTTTCGAGAGAACACCGGGGAGCTGTTTTTT.

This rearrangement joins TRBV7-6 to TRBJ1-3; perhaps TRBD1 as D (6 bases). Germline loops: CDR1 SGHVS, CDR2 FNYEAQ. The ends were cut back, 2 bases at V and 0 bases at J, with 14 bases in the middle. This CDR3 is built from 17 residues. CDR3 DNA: TGTGCCAGCAGCTTAACGACAGGACTGAGCTCTGGAAACACCATATATTTT. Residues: CASSLTTGLSSGNTIYF.

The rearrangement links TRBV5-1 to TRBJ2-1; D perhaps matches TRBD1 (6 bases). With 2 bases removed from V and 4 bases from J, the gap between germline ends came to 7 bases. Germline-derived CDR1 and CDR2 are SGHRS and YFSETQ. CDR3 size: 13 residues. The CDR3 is CASSLGQYNEQFF. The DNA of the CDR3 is TGCGCCAGCAGCTTAGGACAGTACAATGAGCAGTTCTTC.

The CDR3 DNA follows: TGTGCCTGGAGCTCGGGGACCCAGTACTTC. Residues: CAWSSGTQYF. The V gene is TRBV30, the J gene TRBJ2-5; D is uncertain. V shed 3 bases and J shed 7 bases, with 6 bases lying between them. This CDR3 has 10 amino acids. Germline-derived CDR1 and CDR2 are GTSNPN and SVGIG (reference sequence).

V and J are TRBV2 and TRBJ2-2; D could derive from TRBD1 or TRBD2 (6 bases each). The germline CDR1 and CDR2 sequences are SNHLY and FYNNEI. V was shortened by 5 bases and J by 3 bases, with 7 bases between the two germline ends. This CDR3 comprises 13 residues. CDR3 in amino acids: CASSRGDTGELFF. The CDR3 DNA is TGTGCCAGCAGTAGGGGGGACACCGGGGAGCTGTTTTTT. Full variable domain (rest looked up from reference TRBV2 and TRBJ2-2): EPEVTQTPSHQVTQMGQEVILRCVPISNHLYFYWYRQILGQKVEFLVSFYNNEISEKSEIFDDQFSVERPDGSNFTLKIRSTKLEDSAMYFCASSRGDTGELFFGEGSRLTVL.

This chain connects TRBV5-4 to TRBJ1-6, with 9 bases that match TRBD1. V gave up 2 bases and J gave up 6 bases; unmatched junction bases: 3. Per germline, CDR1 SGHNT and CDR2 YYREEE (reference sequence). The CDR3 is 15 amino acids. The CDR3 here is CASSFEGQGNSPLHF. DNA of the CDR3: TGTGCCAGCAGCTTCGAGGGACAGGGTAATTCACCCCTCCACTTT. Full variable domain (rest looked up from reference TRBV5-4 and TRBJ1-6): ETGVTQSPTHLIKTRGQQVTLRCSSQSGHNTVSWYQQALGQGPQFIFQYYREEENGRGNFPPRFSGLQFPNYSSELNVNALELDDSALYLCASSFEGQGNSPLHFGNGTRLTVT.

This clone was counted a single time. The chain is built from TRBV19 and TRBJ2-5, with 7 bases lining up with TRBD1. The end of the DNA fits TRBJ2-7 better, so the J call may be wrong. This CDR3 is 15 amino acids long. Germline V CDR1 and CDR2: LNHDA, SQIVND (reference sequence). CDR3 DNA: TGTGCCAGTAGTCCTCAGACAGGGCCTCAGTACGAGCAGTACTTC. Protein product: CASSPQTGPQYEQYF.

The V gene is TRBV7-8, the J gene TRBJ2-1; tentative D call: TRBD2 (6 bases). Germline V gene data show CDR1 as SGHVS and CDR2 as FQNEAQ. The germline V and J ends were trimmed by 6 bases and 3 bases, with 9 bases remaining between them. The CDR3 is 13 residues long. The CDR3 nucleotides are TGTGCCAGCAGTGGGGGGAACTACAATGAGCAGTTCTTC. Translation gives CASSGGNYNEQFF.

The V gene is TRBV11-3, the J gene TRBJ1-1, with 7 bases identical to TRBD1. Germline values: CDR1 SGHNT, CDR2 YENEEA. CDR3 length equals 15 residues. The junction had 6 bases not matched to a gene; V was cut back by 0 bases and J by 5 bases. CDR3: CASSLETGRRTEAFF. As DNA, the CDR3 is TGTGCCAGCAGCTTAGAGACAGGGCGAAGAACTGAAGCTTTCTTT.

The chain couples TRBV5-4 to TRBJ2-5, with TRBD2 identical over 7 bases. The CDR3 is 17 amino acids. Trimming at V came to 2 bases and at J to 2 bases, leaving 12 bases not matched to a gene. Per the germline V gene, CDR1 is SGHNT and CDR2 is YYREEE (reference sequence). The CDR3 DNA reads TGTGCCAGCAGCTTAGACAAGACGAGCGGGACGCAAGAGACCCAGTACTTC. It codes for CASSLDKTSGTQETQYF.

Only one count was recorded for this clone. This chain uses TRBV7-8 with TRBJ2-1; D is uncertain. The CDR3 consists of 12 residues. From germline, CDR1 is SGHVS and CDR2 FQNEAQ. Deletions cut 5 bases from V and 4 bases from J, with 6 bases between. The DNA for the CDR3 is TGTGCCAGCAGCCCTGATTACAATGAGCAGTTCTTC. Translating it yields CASSPDYNEQFF.

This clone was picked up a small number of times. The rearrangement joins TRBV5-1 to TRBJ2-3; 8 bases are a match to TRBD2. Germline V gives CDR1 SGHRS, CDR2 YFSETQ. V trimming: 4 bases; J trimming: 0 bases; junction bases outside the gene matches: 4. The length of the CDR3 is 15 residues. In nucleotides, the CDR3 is TGCGCCAGCAGCCAGCGGGAGTACAGCACAGATACGCAGTATTTT. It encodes CASSQREYSTDTQYF.

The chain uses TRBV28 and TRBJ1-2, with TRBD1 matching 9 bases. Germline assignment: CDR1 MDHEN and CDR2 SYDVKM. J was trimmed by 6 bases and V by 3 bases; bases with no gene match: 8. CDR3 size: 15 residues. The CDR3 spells CASSFGTGLRHGYTF. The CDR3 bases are TGTGCCAGCAGTTTTGGGACAGGGCTCAGGCATGGCTACACCTTC.

The CDR3 loop reads CASSYSRQGKGYTF. The CDR3 nucleotides are TGTGCCAGCAGTTACTCGCGTCAGGGGAAGGGCTACACCTTC. The V call is TRBV6-5, the J call TRBJ1-2, with D possibly being TRBD1 (6 bases). V was shortened by 0 bases and J by 8 bases, with 13 bases between the two germline ends. The CDR3 totals 14 residues. Germline CDR1 reads MNHEY; CDR2 reads SVGAGI.

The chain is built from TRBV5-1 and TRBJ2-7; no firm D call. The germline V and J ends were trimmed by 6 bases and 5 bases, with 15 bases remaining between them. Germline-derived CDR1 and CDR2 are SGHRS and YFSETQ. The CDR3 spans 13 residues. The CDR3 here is CASTSPLVHEQYF. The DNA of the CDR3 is TGCGCCAGCACCTCCCCTCTAGTTCACGAGCAGTACTTC.

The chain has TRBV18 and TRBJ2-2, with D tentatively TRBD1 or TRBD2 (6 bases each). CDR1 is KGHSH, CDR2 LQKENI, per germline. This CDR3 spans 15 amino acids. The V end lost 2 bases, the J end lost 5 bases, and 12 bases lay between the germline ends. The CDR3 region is CASSPGGGQTGELFF. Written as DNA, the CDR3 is TGTGCCAGCTCACCAGGAGGGGGGCAAACCGGGGAGCTGTTTTTT.

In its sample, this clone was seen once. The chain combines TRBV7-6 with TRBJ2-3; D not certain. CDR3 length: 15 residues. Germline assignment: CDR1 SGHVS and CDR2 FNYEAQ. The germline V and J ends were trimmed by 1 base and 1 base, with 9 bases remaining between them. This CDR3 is CASSLGAMRTDTQYF. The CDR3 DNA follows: TGTGCCAGCAGCTTAGGGGCGATGCGCACAGATACGCAGTATTTT.

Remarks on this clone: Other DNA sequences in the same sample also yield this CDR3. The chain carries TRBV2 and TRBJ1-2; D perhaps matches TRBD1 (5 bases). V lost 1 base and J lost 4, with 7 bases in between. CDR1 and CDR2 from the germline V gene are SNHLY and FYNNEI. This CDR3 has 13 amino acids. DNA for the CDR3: TGTGCCAGCAGTGAAGGGGGCGTCTATGGCTACACCTTC. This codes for CASSEGGVYGYTF.

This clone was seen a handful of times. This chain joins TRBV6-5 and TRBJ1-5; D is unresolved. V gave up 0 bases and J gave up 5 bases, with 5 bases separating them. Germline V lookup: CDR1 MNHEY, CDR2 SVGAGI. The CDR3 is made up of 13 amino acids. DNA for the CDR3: TGTGCCAGCAGTTACTCGAGGGATCAGCCCCAGCATTTT. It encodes CASSYSRDQPQHF.

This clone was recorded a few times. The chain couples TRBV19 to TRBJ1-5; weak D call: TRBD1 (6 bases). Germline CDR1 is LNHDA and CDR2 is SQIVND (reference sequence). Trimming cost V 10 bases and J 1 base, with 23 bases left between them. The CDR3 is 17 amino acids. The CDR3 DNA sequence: TGTGCCACCCTACTATATGGGGGGCAGGCGAGCAATCAGCCCCAGCATTTT. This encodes CATLLYGGQASNQPQHF.

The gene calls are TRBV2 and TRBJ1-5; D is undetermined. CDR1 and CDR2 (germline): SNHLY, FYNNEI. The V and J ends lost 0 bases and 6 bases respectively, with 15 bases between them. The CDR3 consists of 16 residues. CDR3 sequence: CASSEALTGRAQPQHF. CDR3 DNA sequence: TGTGCCAGCAGTGAAGCGCTGACGGGAAGAGCTCAGCCCCAGCATTTT. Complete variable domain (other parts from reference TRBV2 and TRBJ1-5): EPEVTQTPSHQVTQMGQEVILRCVPISNHLYFYWYRQILGQKVEFLVSFYNNEISEKSEIFDDQFSVERPDGSNFTLKIRSTKLEDSAMYFCASSEALTGRAQPQHFGDGTRLSIL.

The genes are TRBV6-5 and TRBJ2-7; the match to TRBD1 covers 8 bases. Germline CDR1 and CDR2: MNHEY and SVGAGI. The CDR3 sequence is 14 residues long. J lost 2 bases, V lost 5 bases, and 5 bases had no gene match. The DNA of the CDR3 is TGTGCCAGCAGTAGCGGACAGGGACCCTACGAGCAGTACTTC. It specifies CASSSGQGPYEQYF.

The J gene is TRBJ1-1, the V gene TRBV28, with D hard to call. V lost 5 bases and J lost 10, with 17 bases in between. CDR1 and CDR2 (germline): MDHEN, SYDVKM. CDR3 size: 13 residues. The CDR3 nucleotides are TGTGCCAGCAGTCGATTCGAGGGAGTGTCAGCTTTCTTT. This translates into CASSRFEGVSAFF.

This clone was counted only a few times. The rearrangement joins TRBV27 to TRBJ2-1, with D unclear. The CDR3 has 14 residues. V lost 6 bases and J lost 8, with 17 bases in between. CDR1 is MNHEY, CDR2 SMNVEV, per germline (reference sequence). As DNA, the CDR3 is TGTGCCAGCAGCACCACATCCCCGCAGCATGAGCAGTTCTTC. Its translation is CASSTTSPQHEQFF.